Listed below are T cell receptor beta chains from one sample, sequenced in a study of shared T cell receptors in the human thymus. Sequenced by immunoSEQ multiplex PCR; TCRdb stores in-frame clones only, minus some. The data show 450,000 to 650,000 clones, 70% to 80% seen once. This sample was shared with a second study, whose subject was human thymus T cells.

The sequenced sample consisted of thymocytes. Receptors originate from a boy younger than two with a congenital heart defect. Both conserved end residues are part of each CDR3. The order of the fields is V gene, D gene, clone size, J gene, CDR3 DNA, CDR3 protein. D genes are given only for firm matches. Clone sizes are given selectively: once, few, many, or a class where the clone is expanded.

>TRBV4-3|TRBD2|once|TRBJ2-1
TGCGCCAGCAGCCAAAGGAAGCGGGAGGTCCGAATACATGAGCAGTTCTTC
CASSQRKREVRIHEQFF
>TRBV5-1|TRBD2|NA|TRBJ2-3
TGCGCCAGCAGCTTTCCAGGACTAGCGGCATCCCACCTCGCCCCCACAGATACGCAGTATTTT
CASSFPGLAASHLAPTDTQYF
>TRBV4-1|NA|NA|TRBJ1-2
TGCGCCAGCAGCCCTAAAGGCGACGCTACAGGGCTCAACTATGGCTACACCTTC
CASSPKGDATGLNYGYTF
>TRBV10-3|NA|NA|TRBJ1-2
TGTGCCATCAGTGAGTCCGGTTATGGCTACACCTTC
CAISESGYGYTF
>TRBV6-7|NA|NA|TRBJ1-5
TGTGCCAGCAGTTACCCGCTGGGGGGATTCAATCAGCCCCAGCATTTT
CASSYPLGGFNQPQHF
>TRBV7-2|TRBD2|NA|TRBJ2-7
TGTGCCAGCAGCCTGAGACTAGCGGGAGAGGTAGCCTACGAGCAGTACTTC
CASSLRLAGEVAYEQYF
>TRBV2|NA|NA|TRBJ2-7
TGTGCCAGCAGAAAGGGGTTTGGGACCTACGAGCAGTACTTC
CASRKGFGTYEQYF
>TRBV4-2|NA|NA|TRBJ2-3
TGTGCCAGCAGCGTACTCCGCGAAGGACTAAGCACAGATACGCAGTATTTT
CASSVLREGLSTDTQYF
>TRBV27|TRBD2|NA|TRBJ2-2
TGTGCCAGCAGCAAATATCCTATGGGGGGACTAGAGCGACCGGGAGTCGCCGGGGAGCTGTTTTTT
CASSKYPMGGLERPGVAGELFF
>TRBV27|TRBD2|NA|TRBJ2-5
TGTGCCAGCAGTTTGGGGACTAGCGTGAGCCCTTCTGAGACCCAGTACTTC
CASSLGTSVSPSETQYF
>TRBV18|TRBD1|few|TRBJ1-2
TGTGCCAGCTCACTGGACAGGGGATGCGACTATGGCTACACCTTC
CASSLDRGCDYGYTF
>TRBV7-6|TRBD2|NA|TRBJ2-1
TGTGCCAGCAGCTTTGGAGCGGGAGGGGATAAGCAGTTCTTC
CASSFGAGGDKQFF
>TRBV20-1|NA|NA|TRBJ2-7
TGCAGTGCTTCGACAGGTTCCGAGCAGTACTTC
CSASTGSEQYF
>TRBV7-2|NA|NA|TRBJ1-1
TGTGCCAGCAGATATAAGGTCCGGCCTCAGGACACTGAAGCTTTCTTT
CASRYKVRPQDTEAFF
>TRBV7-2|TRBD1|NA|TRBJ2-5
TGTGCCAGCAGCCGACAGGGGGCGGGAGAGCAGTACTTC
CASSRQGAGEQYF
>TRBV10-2|NA|NA|TRBJ2-4
TGCGCCAGCAGTGTTAACTCAGGGTGTCGGGACATTCAGTACTTC
CASSVNSGCRDIQYF
>TRBV27|NA|NA|TRBJ2-1
TGTGCCAGCAGTTTACGACTAGGGGGCTGGAATGAGCAGTTCTTC
CASSLRLGGWNEQFF
>TRBV19|TRBD1|NA|TRBJ1-2
TGTGCCAGTAGTCGACGCCAGGTCAGGGGGGTCTATGGCTACACCTTC
CASSRRQVRGVYGYTF
>TRBV27|TRBD1|NA|TRBJ2-7
TGTGCCAGCAGTCCCGAGGGGGCCTCCTACGAGCAGTACTTC
CASSPEGASYEQYF
>TRBV29-1|NA|NA|TRBJ2-1
TGCAGCGTTGAAGATCCCCGGACAGTCCCGAGCTCCTACAATGAGCAGTTCTTC
CSVEDPRTVPSSYNEQFF
>TRBV15|TRBD2|NA|TRBJ2-2
TGTGCCACCAGCAGAAGTAGACTAGCAGAGAACACCGGGGAGCTGTTTTTT
CATSRSRLAENTGELFF
>TRBV28|TRBD2|NA|TRBJ2-1
TGTGCCAGCAGTCGCACCCGGACTAGCGGGGATTACAATGAGCAGTTCTTC
CASSRTRTSGDYNEQFF
>TRBV18|TRBD1|NA|TRBJ2-7
TGTGCCAGCTCCCCACCGAGGACAGGGCCCGTCGAGCAGTACTTC
CASSPPRTGPVEQYF
>TRBV19|NA|NA|TRBJ2-7
TGTGCCAGCCTCTGGGGCCACGAGCAGTACTTC
CASLWGHEQYF
>TRBV2|NA|NA|TRBJ2-4
TGTGCCAGCAGTGAACGGGGGAGGGCCAAAAACATTCAGTACTTC
CASSERGRAKNIQYF
>TRBV27|NA|few|TRBJ2-1
TGTGCCAGCAGTCCGGCGGTGGGGGGTAATGAGCAGTTCTTC
CASSPAVGGNEQFF
>TRBV2|TRBD1|NA|TRBJ2-7
TGTGCCAGCAGTAGCCGGGACAGGGGGTACGAGCAGTACTTC
CASSSRDRGYEQYF
>TRBV7-9|NA|few|TRBJ1-5
TGTGCCAGCAGCTTAGGATATCCGGGGTTAGGCAATCAGCCCCAGCATTTT
CASSLGYPGLGNQPQHF
>TRBV2|NA|NA|TRBJ1-1
TGTGCCAGCAGTGAAGCGGGACATAGGAACACTGAAGCTTTCTTT
CASSEAGHRNTEAFF
>TRBV10-3|TRBD1|NA|TRBJ1-5
TGTGCCATCAGTGAGTCTGGGACAGGGCGGGAATTGGGCAATCAGCCCCAGCATTTT
CAISESGTGRELGNQPQHF
>TRBV14|NA|once|TRBJ1-1
TGTGCCAGCAGCCAAGTCCCTCCCCTACCAGGGGACCACACTGAAGCTTTCTTT
CASSQVPPLPGDHTEAFF
>TRBV27|NA|NA|TRBJ2-7
TGTGCCAGCAGTTTATCGCAGGCTACCTACGAGCAGTACTTC
CASSLSQATYEQYF
>TRBV19|NA|few|TRBJ2-7
TGTGCCAACTACACGGTGGAGTTCCTAGATCCCTACGAGCAGTACTTC
CANYTVEFLDPYEQYF
>TRBV11-2|TRBD1|few|TRBJ2-2
TGTGCCAGCAGCTTAGGGCAGACAGGGGAGAACACCGGGGAGCTGTTTTTT
CASSLGQTGENTGELFF
>TRBV18|NA|NA|TRBJ2-7
TGTGCCAGCTCACCACCCGACAGAGCCTACGAGCAGTACTTC
CASSPPDRAYEQYF
>TRBV14|NA|NA|TRBJ2-7
TGTGCCAGCAGCCAAGACAGCGACAGGTCCCACTACGAGCAGTACTTC
CASSQDSDRSHYEQYF
>TRBV4-1|NA|NA|TRBJ1-1
TGCGCCAGCAGCCAAGGGGACATATCAACGAACACTGAAGCTTTCTTT
CASSQGDISTNTEAFF
>TRBV30|TRBD1|few|TRBJ1-1
TGTGCCTGCCACCCGAAGGGGCATAACAGGGGAGTGGGAGCTTTCTTT
CACHPKGHNRGVGAFF
>TRBV30|TRBD1|NA|TRBJ2-6
TGTGCCTGGAGTATAACGTACAGGGGGCAGAGCTCTGGGGCCAACGTCCTGACTTTC
CAWSITYRGQSSGANVLTF
>TRBV27|TRBD2|few|TRBJ2-6
TGTGCCAGCAGTTTGGCGGGGGGCGGCGGGGCCAACGTCCTGACTTTC
CASSLAGGGGANVLTF
>TRBV5-5|NA|NA|TRBJ2-7
TGTGCCAGCAGCCCCGGCCCGCCCGCACGGCTAGCGTCCCCCTACGAGCAGTACTTC
CASSPGPPARLASPYEQYF
>TRBV28|NA|NA|TRBJ2-2
TGTGCCAGCAGTTTCCCCAGGGGTCCCGGGGAGCTGTTTTTT
CASSFPRGPGELFF
>TRBV10-3|NA|NA|TRBJ1-1
TGTGCCATCAGTGACGGGGGGAAAGGAAGGAACACTGAAGCTTTCTTT
CAISDGGKGRNTEAFF
>TRBV27|TRBD1|NA|TRBJ1-2
TGTGCCAGCAGGGGGACAGCCACTAACTATGGCTACACCTTC
CASRGTATNYGYTF
>TRBV14|TRBD2|NA|TRBJ2-1
TGTGCCAGCAGCCAAGATTGCGGGAGCAACCTTTCCTACAATGAGCAGTTCTTC
CASSQDCGSNLSYNEQFF
>TRBV6-6|NA|NA|TRBJ1-2
TGTGCCAGCAGTTACTCTCGTGAGGTACCGGACTATGGCTACACCTTC
CASSYSREVPDYGYTF
>TRBV4-3|NA|NA|TRBJ1-5
TGCGCCAGCAGCCAAGATCCGTCAGGGGATCAGCCCCAGCATTTT
CASSQDPSGDQPQHF
>TRBV4-1|NA|NA|TRBJ2-3
TGCGCCAGCAGCCAAGCTTTTAAACGGCGGGGCACAGATACGCAGTATTTT
CASSQAFKRRGTDTQYF
>TRBV7-3|TRBD1|NA|TRBJ2-7
TGTGCCAGCAGCTTGGGGACAGGGGGGCGGAACGAGCAGTACTTC
CASSLGTGGRNEQYF
>TRBV6-5|NA|NA|TRBJ1-5
TGTGCCAGCAGTAAGGGGGGGAAGAGCAATCAGCCCCAGCATTTT
CASSKGGKSNQPQHF
>TRBV21-1|NA|few|TRBJ2-7
TGTGCCAGCAGCAAAGTGGAGACTAGCGTCTACGAGCAGTACTTC
CASSKVETSVYEQYF
>TRBV4-1|NA|NA|TRBJ2-3
TGCGCCAGCAGCCGCGCTATAGAAGCTACGCAGTATTTT
CASSRAIEATQYF
>TRBV27|TRBD1|once|TRBJ1-1
TGTGCCAGCAGTACCCTAAGAGGGACAGGGGAAAACACTGAAGCTTTCTTT
CASSTLRGTGENTEAFF